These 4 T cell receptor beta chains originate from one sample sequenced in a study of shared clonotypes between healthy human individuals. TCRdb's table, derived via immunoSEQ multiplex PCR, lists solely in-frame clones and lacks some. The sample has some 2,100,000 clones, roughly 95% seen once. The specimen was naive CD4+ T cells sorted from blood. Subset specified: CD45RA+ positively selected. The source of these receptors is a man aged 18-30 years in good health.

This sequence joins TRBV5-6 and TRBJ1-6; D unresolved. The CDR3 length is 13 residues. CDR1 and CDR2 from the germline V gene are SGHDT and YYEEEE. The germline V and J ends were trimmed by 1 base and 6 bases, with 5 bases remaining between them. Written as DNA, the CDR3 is TGTGCCAGCAGCTTGCTATTTAATTCACCCCTCCACTTT. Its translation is CASSLLFNSPLHF.

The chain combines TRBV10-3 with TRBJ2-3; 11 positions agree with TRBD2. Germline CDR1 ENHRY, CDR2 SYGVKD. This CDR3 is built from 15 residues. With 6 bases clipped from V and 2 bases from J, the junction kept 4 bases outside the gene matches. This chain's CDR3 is CAIRLAGGLTDTQYF. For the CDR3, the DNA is TGTGCCATCAGGCTAGCGGGAGGACTCACAGATACGCAGTATTTT.

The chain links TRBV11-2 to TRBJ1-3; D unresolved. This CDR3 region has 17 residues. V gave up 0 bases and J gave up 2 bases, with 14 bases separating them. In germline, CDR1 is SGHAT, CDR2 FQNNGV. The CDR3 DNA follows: TGTGCCAGCAGCTTAGACATATTTTTGGGAGCTGGAAACACCATATATTTT. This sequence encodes CASSLDIFLGAGNTIYF.

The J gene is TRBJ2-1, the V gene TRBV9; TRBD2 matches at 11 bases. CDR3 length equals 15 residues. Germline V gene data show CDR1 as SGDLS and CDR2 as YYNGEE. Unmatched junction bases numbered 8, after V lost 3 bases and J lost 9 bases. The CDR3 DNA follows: TGTGCCAGCAGCGCCCCGGGACTAGCGGCCCCTGAGCAGTTCTTC. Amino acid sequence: CASSAPGLAAPEQFF. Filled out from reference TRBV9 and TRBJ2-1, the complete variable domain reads DSGVTQTPKHLITATGQRVTLRCSPRSGDLSVYWYQQSLDQGLQFLIQYYNGEERAKGNILERFSAQQFPDLHSELNLSSLELGDSALYFCASSAPGLAAPEQFFGPGTRLTVL.